A selection of T cell receptor beta chains follows, all from one sample in a study of cytomegalovirus exposure and HLA in healthy donors. This table comes from immunoSEQ multiplex PCR, and its TCRdb copy is limited to in-frame clones, with some not included. The sample contains roughly 89,000 clones, 75% to 85% of which appear only once. The material sequenced was PBMCs. The receptors originated from a man between 18 and 35 years old in good health and CMV-seronegative. Both conserved end residues are part of each CDR3. A D gene is named only where the DNA matches it firmly. Size values are once, few and many counts, or a class for expanded clones, and some rows have none.

j_call,clone_size,d_call,v_call,cdr3_nt,cdr3_aa
TRBJ2-5,-,TRBD1,TRBV15,TGTGCCACCAGCAGAGATGGGGCACGACAGGGCCTCGGTGAGACCCAGTACTTC,CATSRDGARQGLGETQYF
TRBJ1-2,-,TRBD1,TRBV18,TGTGCCAGCTCTCGCGACAGGGGAGCTCATGGCTACACCTTC,CASSRDRGAHGYTF
TRBJ2-3,-,-,TRBV9,TGTGCCAGCACCCTGAACCAGCGGCCCACAGATACGCAGTATTTT,CASTLNQRPTDTQYF
TRBJ1-1,-,-,TRBV18,TGTGCCAGCTCACCGAGGACAGAAAACACTGAAGCTTTCTTT,CASSPRTENTEAFF
TRBJ1-1,-,-,TRBV4-1,TGCGCCAGCAGCCCCGGGGGGGAGAACACTGAAGCTTTCTTT,CASSPGGENTEAFF
TRBJ1-1,-,-,TRBV13,TGTGCCAGCAGCTTTGCGAGTTTGGAGGGAACTAAGTGGGACACTGAAGCTTTCTTT,CASSFASLEGTKWDTEAFF
TRBJ2-7,-,-,TRBV18,TGTGCCAGCTCACCACCCAATCGACAAACCTACGAGCAGTACTTC,CASSPPNRQTYEQYF
TRBJ2-6,-,-,TRBV19,TGTGCCAGTAGTTTTCAGGGTTCTGGGGCCAACGTCCTGACTTTC,CASSFQGSGANVLTF
TRBJ1-5,-,TRBD1,TRBV19,TGTGCCACTGGACAGGGGAGGGGTGGTAGCAATCAGCCCCAGCATTTT,CATGQGRGGSNQPQHF
TRBJ2-5,once,-,TRBV19,TGTGCCACTAACCCCGGGACAATACACGAGACCCAGTACTTC,CATNPGTIHETQYF
TRBJ2-3,-,TRBD2,TRBV30,TGTGCCTGGACTTCGGGGGGGGGCCGCACAGATACGCAGTATTTT,CAWTSGGGRTDTQYF
TRBJ1-1,-,-,TRBV10-3,TGTGCCATCAGTGAGATTTGGCAGGGTGAGGAAGCTTTCTTT,CAISEIWQGEEAFF
TRBJ2-7,once,TRBD1,TRBV11-2,TGTGCCAGCAGCACCTACAGGGGGGTATCCTACGAGCAGTACTTC,CASSTYRGVSYEQYF
TRBJ2-1,-,TRBD2,TRBV6-6,TGTGCCAGCACCACGGGGGGGCAGGGTGAGCAGTTCTTC,CASTTGGQGEQFF
TRBJ2-3,once,-,TRBV7-9,TGTGCCAGCAGCCCCGAAGACTTCACAGATACGCAGTATTTT,CASSPEDFTDTQYF
TRBJ1-2,-,-,TRBV4-1,TGCGCCAGCAGCCAAGAGCAGGAAGCTATTCCCTATGGCTACACCTTC,CASSQEQEAIPYGYTF
TRBJ2-2,-,TRBD1,TRBV7-9,TGTGCCAGCAGCGCCTTGACAGGGTTTTCCGGGGAGCTGTTTTTT,CASSALTGFSGELFF
TRBJ2-3,-,-,TRBV10-3,TGTGCCATCAGTGCCCGACAGGTAGATACGCAGTATTTT,CAISARQVDTQYF
TRBJ1-5,once,-,TRBV10-3,TGTGCCATCAGTGAGGACTCGGGGGGTCAGCCCCAGCATTTT,CAISEDSGGQPQHF
TRBJ2-6,-,-,TRBV9,TGTGCCAGCAGCGTAGGACAGGAGCGTAAGGGGGCCAACGTCCTGACTTTC,CASSVGQERKGANVLTF
TRBJ2-7,-,-,TRBV19,TGTGCCAGTAGTATAGATAGGGGATACGAGCAGTACTTC,CASSIDRGYEQYF
TRBJ1-2,-,TRBD1,TRBV11-2,TGTGCCAGCAGGCGGACAGGGGGCGTCAATGATGGCTACACCTTC,CASRRTGGVNDGYTF
TRBJ1-1,once,TRBD1,TRBV7-9,TGTGCCAGCAGCTCAGTGGGGACAGGGCGGACTGAAGCTTTCTTT,CASSSVGTGRTEAFF
TRBJ1-6,-,-,TRBV6-4,TGTGCCAGCAGTGAGGGAGGGAATTCACCCCTCCACTTT,CASSEGGNSPLHF
TRBJ1-3,-,-,TRBV2,TGTGCCAGCCGAGCTTTGGTTTCTGGAAACACCATATATTTT,CASRALVSGNTIYF
TRBJ2-3,-,-,TRBV19,TGTGCCAGTAGTATGGGGCGGGGCAGCACAGATACGCAGTATTTT,CASSMGRGSTDTQYF
TRBJ2-2,-,-,TRBV11-2,TGTGCCAGCAGCTTAGATCTCGGGGGGCACACCGGGGAGCTGTTTTTT,CASSLDLGGHTGELFF
TRBJ2-5,once,-,TRBV11-2,TGTGCCAGCAGCTTAGGGGGCTGGCAAGAGACCCAGTACTTC,CASSLGGWQETQYF
TRBJ1-2,-,-,TRBV4-1,TGCGCCAGCAGCCAAGGCAACAGTATCTATGGCTACACCTTC,CASSQGNSIYGYTF
TRBJ2-7,-,-,TRBV5-6,TGTGCCAGCAGCTTGGCGGGAACAGAATCCTACGAGCAGTACTTC,CASSLAGTESYEQYF
TRBJ2-2,-,-,TRBV18,TGTGCCAGCTCCCCCCGGGCGGGGAACACCGGGGAGCTGTTTTTT,CASSPRAGNTGELFF
TRBJ1-2,once,TRBD1,TRBV9,TGTGCCAGCAGCGAGCGGACAGGGAATTCCCCTGAAGGTTTCAGAATGGGGAACTATGGCTACACCTTC,CASSERTGNSPEGFRMGNYGYTF
TRBJ2-3,-,-,TRBV4-1,TGCGCCAGCAGCCCAAATACAGATACGCAGTATTTT,CASSPNTDTQYF
TRBJ2-2,-,-,TRBV25-1,TGTGCCAGCAGTGAAGAGGGCACGAACACCGGGGAGCTGTTTTTT,CASSEEGTNTGELFF
TRBJ1-2,-,TRBD1,TRBV6-6,TGTGCCAGCAGCTCGGGACAGGGGGAATACGATGGCTACACCTTC,CASSSGQGEYDGYTF
TRBJ2-1,-,-,TRBV7-9,TGTGCCAGCAGCTTAGGAGGATGGGAGCAGAGATACAATGAGCAGTTCTTC,CASSLGGWEQRYNEQFF
TRBJ1-5,-,-,TRBV6-1,TGTGCCAGCACAGTTTATAGCAATCAGCCCCAGCATTTT,CASTVYSNQPQHF
TRBJ2-5,-,TRBD2,TRBV7-7,TGTGCTAGCAGCGTAGGACTAGCGGGGGCAGAGACCCAGTACTTC,CASSVGLAGAETQYF
TRBJ2-1,-,TRBD1,TRBV5-1,TGCGCCAGCAGCTCCGGGACAGGGGATTACAATGAGCAGTTCTTC,CASSSGTGDYNEQFF
TRBJ1-3,-,TRBD1,TRBV9,TGTGCCAGCAGCTCAGACAGGGAGCGGTTTGGAAACACCATATATTTT,CASSSDRERFGNTIYF
TRBJ1-1,once,-,TRBV11-3,TGTGCCAGCAGCTTACGAAGCAAGGGGGGGAGGGCTTTCTTT,CASSLRSKGGRAFF
TRBJ2-5,-,TRBD2,TRBV18,TGTGCCAGCTCACCACGGGAACTAGCGGGGAGTGAGACCCAGTACTTC,CASSPRELAGSETQYF
TRBJ1-1,once,TRBD1,TRBV19,TGTGCCAGTAGTATCCCGACAGGGCGGAACACTGAAGCTTTCTTT,CASSIPTGRNTEAFF